This T cell receptor beta chain was recovered during a study of blood T cell repertoires in COVID-19. Background on the study: Sites across the United States, Italy and Spain contributed samples from acute and convalescent COVID-19.

This clone has more than one count but fewer than ten. Measured with immunoSEQ multiplex PCR; TCRdb has only the in-frame clones, and not every one. This sample has 65,000 to 80,000 clones, with roughly 82% found just once. Source material: peripheral blood. This sequence originates from a human donor in a cohort sampled during active COVID-19.

The CDR3 region is CASSHEWSNQPQHF. CDR3 in DNA: TGTGCCAGCAGCCATGAGTGGAGCAATCAGCCCCAGCATTTT. This rearrangement joins TRBV3-1 (or the pseudogene TRBV3-2) to TRBJ1-5; D gene uncertain. The CDR3 contains 14 residues. The V end was cut by 3 bases, the J end by 1 base, with 7 bases between. Germline V CDR1 and CDR2: LGHDT, YNNKEL (reference sequence).